The 24 T cell receptor beta chains presented below share a single source sample, sequenced in a study of a mutant IDH1 vaccine in newly diagnosed glioma. Their antigens are not known. Produced via immunoSEQ multiplex PCR; TCRdb's table is partial and in-frame only. Of tens of thousands of clones listed, roughly 78% were seen once; the top ten hold approximately 1.8%. Time point defined: week 5, during vaccination. Vaccination used 300 ug of mutant IDH1 20-mer peptide per dose, with topical imiquimod. The material was PBMCs, obtained from a glioma patient whose treatment included an IDH1 peptide vaccine. These receptors were collected from a woman aged 40 to 55 with glioma.

V is TRBV9 and J is TRBJ2-2, with D unresolved. This CDR3 spans 14 amino acids. CDR1 is SGDLS, CDR2 YYNGEE, per germline. Trimming stripped 3 bases from V and 3 bases from J, with 9 bases between. CDR3 sequence reads: CASSARGYTGELFF. The CDR3 DNA reads TGTGCCAGCAGCGCCCGAGGTTACACCGGGGAGCTGTTTTTT.

The chain joins TRBV6-5 to TRBJ2-1, with D tentatively TRBD2 (6 bases). Trimming took off 0 bases at V and 9 bases at J, with 9 bases between the two ends. The CDR3 is 13 residues long. Looked up from germline, CDR1 is MNHEY and CDR2 is SVGAGI. The CDR3 region has the DNA TGTGCCAGCAGTTACTCGGGGAGGTCTGAGCAGTTCTTC. Amino acids: CASSYSGRSEQFF.

The V call is TRBV6-5, the J call TRBJ2-5; 7 bases are shared with TRBD1. CDR1 is MNHEY, CDR2 SVGAGI, per germline. The CDR3 is made up of 15 amino acids. V shed 2 bases and J 1 base; nucleotides not matched to a gene: 4. The CDR3 bases are TGTGCCAGCAGTTACCTTCCAGGGGGCCAAGAGACCCAGTACTTC. Translated: CASSYLPGGQETQYF.

In nucleotides, the CDR3 is TGTGCCAGCTCCTGGGAGGCTAGCGGGGCCCCCGGAAAATCTACGCAGTATTTT. This gives the protein CASSWEASGAPGKSTQYF. This chain joins TRBV5-4 and TRBJ2-3, with 9 bases that match TRBD2. Looked up from germline, CDR1 is SGHNT and CDR2 is YYREEE (reference sequence). The CDR3 is made up of 18 amino acids. V lost 7 bases, J lost 8 bases, and 23 bases stayed unmatched.

This clone was observed a handful of times. This sequence joins TRBV6-1 and TRBJ1-4; a weak D match, TRBD1 (6 bases). The CDR3 length is 15 residues. The V and J ends lost 3 bases and 5 bases respectively, with 13 bases between them. Germline V CDR1 and CDR2: MNHNS, SASEGT. In nucleotides, the CDR3 is TGTGCCAGCAGTGAGGAGACAGGCACGAATGAAAAACTGTTTTTT. The encoded protein is CASSEETGTNEKLFF.

CDR3 nucleotide sequence: TGTGCCAGCACCCGGGGACGGACCTATGGCTACACCTTC. It yields the protein CASTRGRTYGYTF. The chain employs TRBV27 and TRBJ1-2; tentatively, D is TRBD1 (5 bases). Germline V gene sequence: CDR1 MNHEY, CDR2 SMNVEV (reference sequence). CDR3 size: 13 residues. The V end was cut by 7 bases, the J end by 4 bases, with 13 bases between.

The CDR3 loop reads CASSLAGTGTYGYTF. The CDR3 DNA sequence: TGCGCCAGCAGCTTAGCCGGGACAGGGACCTATGGCTACACCTTC. The chain carries TRBV5-1 and TRBJ1-2; 9 bases agree with TRBD1. The CDR3 covers 15 residues. V shed 2 bases and J 4 bases; nucleotides not matched to a gene: 6. The germline gives CDR1 SGHRS, CDR2 YFSETQ.

The chain uses TRBV19 and TRBJ1-5, with 8 bases matching TRBD1. V lost 9 bases to trimming and J lost 6 bases; unmatched junction nucleotides: 22. Germline V gene data show CDR1 as LNHDA and CDR2 as SQIVND (reference sequence). The CDR3 sequence is 18 residues long. The CDR3 region is CASIPGTGGNVIIQPQHF. The CDR3, as DNA: TGTGCCAGCATCCCCGGGACAGGTGGGAATGTGATAATTCAGCCCCAGCATTTT.

V is TRBV6-6 and J is TRBJ1-1, with D maybe TRBD1 (5 bases). The germline V and J ends were trimmed by 4 bases and 1 base, with 10 bases remaining between them. The CDR3 runs 14 residues. The germline gives CDR1 MNHNY, CDR2 SVGAGI (reference sequence). The CDR3 region has the DNA TGTGCCAGCAGTTCGACAGCGAAGAACACTGAAGCTTTCTTT. It is translated as CASSSTAKNTEAFF.

The V gene is TRBV7-6, the J gene TRBJ1-3; weak D call: TRBD1 (6 bases). This CDR3 is 13 amino acids long. Trimming left V 6 bases short and J 4 bases short, with 10 bases between. The V gene's germline CDR1 is SGHVS and CDR2 FNYEAQ. CDR3: CASSAGAGNTIYF. The CDR3 nucleotides are TGTGCCAGCAGTGCAGGGGCCGGAAACACCATATATTTT.

This chain connects TRBV19 to TRBJ2-2; D perhaps matches TRBD1 (5 bases). V lost 2 bases to trimming and J lost 5 bases, with 9 bases between them. CDR1 and CDR2 from the germline V gene are LNHDA and SQIVND (reference sequence). This CDR3 is built from 14 residues. CDR3 bases: TGTGCCAGTAGTATAATGGGGCAGACCGGGGAGCTGTTTTTT. Its protein is CASSIMGQTGELFF.

This clone was counted between two and nine times. V is TRBV5-1 and J is TRBJ1-1; weak D call: TRBD1 (6 bases). The CDR3 spans 17 residues. The ends were cut back, 4 bases at V and 2 bases at J, with 21 bases in the middle. Germline loops: CDR1 SGHRS, CDR2 YFSETQ. The CDR3 nucleotides are TGCGCCAGCAGCCACGGACAGCTAGATGCGCTAAACACTGAAGCTTTCTTT. Translated, it gives CASSHGQLDALNTEAFF.

The rearrangement joins TRBV27 to TRBJ1-5; 11 nucleotides line up with TRBD1. Germline loops: CDR1 MNHEY, CDR2 SMNVEV (reference sequence). This CDR3 region has 15 residues. After removal of 7 bases from V and 6 bases from J, the junction contained 8 bases not matched to a gene. This CDR3 reads CASKSGTGGFQPQHF. CDR3 nucleotide sequence: TGTGCCAGCAAGAGCGGGACAGGGGGTTTTCAGCCCCAGCATTTT.

This clone was observed a few times. This chain's CDR3 is CASRRYGTGTSTDTQYF. The CDR3 nucleotides read TGCGCCAGCAGGCGTTACGGGACAGGAACTAGCACAGATACGCAGTATTTT. The chain carries TRBV5-1 and TRBJ2-3; 8 bases align to TRBD1. The germline CDR1 and CDR2 sequences are SGHRS and YFSETQ. The CDR3 runs 17 residues. The trim removed 5 bases at V and 0 bases at J, leaving 11 bases unmatched.

V and J are TRBV5-5 and TRBJ2-1, with D possibly matching TRBD1 (6 bases). This CDR3 has 14 residues. With 3 bases removed from V and 3 bases from J, the gap between germline ends came to 10 bases. The germline V gene has CDR1 SGHKS and CDR2 YYEKEE (reference sequence). CDR3 sequence (DNA): TGTGCCAGCAGCTACGGACAGATCTACAATGAGCAGTTCTTC. Residues: CASSYGQIYNEQFF. Combining the CDR3 with reference TRBV5-5 and TRBJ2-1 gives the whole variable domain DAGVTQSPTHLIKTRGQQVTLRCSPISGHKSVSWYQQVLGQGPQFIFQYYEKEERGRGNFPDRFSARQFPNYSSELNVNALLLGDSALYLCASSYGQIYNEQFFGPGTRLTVL.

The chain uses TRBV7-6 and TRBJ1-1; 7 bases match TRBD1. Germline-derived CDR1 and CDR2 are SGHVS and FNYEAQ. CDR3 size: 14 residues. V gave up 5 bases and J gave up 0 bases; unmatched junction bases: 3. The DNA of the CDR3 is TGTGCCAGCAGCCTAGGGACAGTGAACACTGAAGCTTTCTTT. Protein: CASSLGTVNTEAFF.

The V gene is TRBV5-4, the J gene TRBJ2-2; D gene ambiguous. The CDR3 loop spans 13 amino acids. Trimming took off 2 bases at V and 6 bases at J, with 8 bases between the two ends. Germline V lookup: CDR1 SGHNT, CDR2 YYREEE (reference sequence). The CDR3 is CASSLTFSGELFF. The CDR3 nucleotides read TGTGCCAGCAGCTTAACATTCTCCGGGGAGCTGTTTTTT.

The rearrangement links TRBV9 to TRBJ2-7; tentatively, D is TRBD2 (7 bases). The V end lost 0 bases, the J end lost 3 bases, and 13 bases lay between the germline ends. The CDR3 sequence is 15 residues long. CDR1 and CDR2 from the germline V gene are SGDLS and YYNGEE. The CDR3 spells CASSVGRGGLYEQYF. The DNA of the CDR3 is TGTGCCAGCAGCGTAGGGAGGGGGGGGCTCTACGAGCAGTACTTC. Based on the CDR3 plus reference TRBV9 and TRBJ2-7, the full variable domain is DSGVTQTPKHLITATGQRVTLRCSPRSGDLSVYWYQQSLDQGLQFLIQYYNGEERAKGNILERFSAQQFPDLHSELNLSSLELGDSALYFCASSVGRGGLYEQYFGPGTRLTVT.

The chain recombines TRBV5-1 with TRBJ2-3; D gene uncertain. There are 12 residues in the CDR3. Trimming took off 6 bases at V and 1 base at J, with 6 bases between the two ends. Per the germline V gene, CDR1 is SGHRS and CDR2 is YFSETQ. The CDR3 region is CASMGGTDTQYF. CDR3 coding DNA: TGCGCCAGCATGGGCGGCACAGATACGCAGTATTTT.

The chain employs TRBV7-6 and TRBJ2-2, with TRBD2 matching over 13 bases. V lost 5 bases and J lost 7; bases outside the gene matches: 7. This CDR3 spans 16 amino acids. Germline loops: CDR1 SGHVS, CDR2 FNYEAQ. The CDR3 loop is CASSRTSGGRYGELFF. Here the CDR3 DNA reads TGTGCCAGCAGCCGGACTAGCGGGGGTCGGTACGGGGAGCTGTTTTTT.

This clone was recorded only once. This rearrangement joins TRBV19 to TRBJ2-7, with D possibly called TRBD1 or TRBD2 (6 bases each). The CDR3 loop spans 13 amino acids. Germline CDR1 and CDR2: LNHDA and SQIVND (reference sequence). Trimming cost V 5 bases and J 2 bases, with 10 bases left between them. CDR3 in amino acids: CASSEGGPYEQYF. DNA of the CDR3: TGTGCCAGTAGTGAAGGGGGGCCCTACGAGCAGTACTTC. The variable domain in full, with the rest retrieved from reference TRBV19 and TRBJ2-7, is DGGITQSPKYLFRKEGQNVTLSCEQNLNHDAMYWYRQDPGQGLRLIYYSQIVNDFQKGDIAEGYSVSREKKESFPLTVTSAQKNPTAFYLCASSEGGPYEQYFGPGTRLTVT.

This chain joins TRBV27 and TRBJ2-7; maybe TRBD2 (5 bases). The CDR3 sequence is 14 residues long. Trimming removed 8 bases at V and 0 bases at J, with 14 bases between. In germline, CDR1 is MNHEY, CDR2 SMNVEV (reference sequence). The CDR3 loop reads CASQGGGISYEQYF. The CDR3 nucleotides are TGTGCCAGCCAAGGAGGAGGAATCTCCTACGAGCAGTACTTC.

This rearrangement joins TRBV19 to TRBJ1-6, with a tentative D call TRBD1 (5 bases). Trimming removed 3 bases from V and 14 bases from J, with 23 bases in between. CDR3 length equals 16 residues. Germline values: CDR1 LNHDA, CDR2 SQIVND (reference sequence). CDR3 sequence reads: CASSIEAGTAPRSLHF. In DNA, the CDR3 is TGTGCCAGTAGTATTGAGGCTGGGACGGCTCCTAGATCCCTCCACTTT.

The chain recombines TRBV13 with TRBJ1-3; 7 bases fit TRBD1. The CDR3 covers 18 residues. Germline V gene sequence: CDR1 PRHDT, CDR2 FYEKMQ (reference sequence). The ends lost 5 bases at V and 0 bases at J; junction bases unmatched: 13. The CDR3 sequence is CASSQYPGTVFSGNTIYF. CDR3 bases: TGTGCCAGCAGCCAATACCCAGGGACAGTTTTCTCTGGAAACACCATATATTTT.